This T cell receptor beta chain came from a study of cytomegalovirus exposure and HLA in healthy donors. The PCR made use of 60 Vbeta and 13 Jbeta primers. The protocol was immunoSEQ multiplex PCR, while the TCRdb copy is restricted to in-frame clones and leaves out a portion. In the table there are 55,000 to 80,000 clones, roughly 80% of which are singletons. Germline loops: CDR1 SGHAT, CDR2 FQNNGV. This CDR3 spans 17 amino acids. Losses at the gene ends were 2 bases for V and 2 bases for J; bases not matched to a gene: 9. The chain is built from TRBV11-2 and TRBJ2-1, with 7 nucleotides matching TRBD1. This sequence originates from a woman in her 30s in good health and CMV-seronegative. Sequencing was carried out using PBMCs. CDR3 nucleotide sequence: TGTGCCAGCAGCTTATCGTGGCAGACAGGGACCTACAATGAGCAGTTCTTC. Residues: CASSLSWQTGTYNEQFF.